Listed here are 32 T cell receptor beta chains from one sample, sequenced in a study of blood T cell repertoires in COVID-19. Profiled with immunoSEQ multiplex PCR; TCRdb holds only in-frame clones, not every one. The data show 150,000 to 200,000 clones, 92% seen once. The sequencing sample was made of peripheral blood. These receptors all stem from a man aged 25 to 45 with COVID-19, enrolled during active disease.

V gene TRBV14 combines with J gene TRBJ1-2; possible D gene TRBD1, 6 bases. From germline, CDR1 is SGHDN and CDR2 FVKESK. The CDR3 spans 19 residues. V lost 3 bases and J lost 3, with 26 bases in between. CDR3 nucleotide sequence: TGTGCCAGCAGCCACTATACCCTCGGGTCCAGGGGTTATGACTATGGCTACACCTTC. It specifies CASSHYTLGSRGYDYGYTF.

The CDR3 reads CASSLYRGTEAFF. The CDR3 DNA sequence: TGTGCCAGCAGCTTGTACCGGGGCACTGAAGCTTTCTTT. The V call is TRBV5-4, the J call TRBJ1-1; D ambiguous. The length of the CDR3 is 13 residues. V dropped 1 base and J dropped 4 bases, with 8 bases sitting between them. The germline V gene has CDR1 SGHNT and CDR2 YYREEE (reference sequence).

V gene TRBV6-1 combines with J gene TRBJ2-3; D possibly corresponds to TRBD1 (6 bases). Deletions cut 2 bases from V and 2 bases from J, with 14 bases between. In germline, CDR1 is MNHNS, CDR2 SASEGT. This CDR3 has 16 residues. CDR3 sequence (DNA): TGTGCCAGCAGTGAAAGGTCAGGGGTTTACACAGATACGCAGTATTTT. This sequence encodes CASSERSGVYTDTQYF.

The rearrangement joins TRBV29-1 to TRBJ2-4; a possible D gene is TRBD2 (5 bases). Trimming took off 7 bases at V and 0 bases at J, with 13 bases between the two ends. This CDR3 spans 14 amino acids. Looked up from germline, CDR1 is SQVTM and CDR2 is ANQGSEA. CDR3 in amino acids: CSAAERIAKNIQYF. DNA of the CDR3: TGCAGCGCCGCGGAGCGGATAGCCAAAAACATTCAGTACTTC.

V gene TRBV7-2 combines with J gene TRBJ2-7; D unresolved. Germline V gene data show CDR1 as SGHTA and CDR2 as FQGNSA. With 1 base removed from V and 4 bases from J, the gap between germline ends came to 11 bases. There are 14 residues in the CDR3. The CDR3 nucleotides are TGTGCCAGCAGCTTAGAACAGTTCAGGTACGAGCAGTACTTC. The encoded protein is CASSLEQFRYEQYF.

This sequence joins TRBV2 and TRBJ2-7, with 9 nucleotides matching TRBD1. J lost 3 bases, V lost 5 bases, and 8 bases had no gene match. The CDR3 extends over 15 amino acids. Germline CDR1 and CDR2: SNHLY and FYNNEI. CDR3 coding DNA: TGTGCCAGCAGTAATGGGGGACAGGGTCTCTACGAGCAGTACTTC. It is translated as CASSNGGQGLYEQYF.

The chain links TRBV9 to TRBJ1-1; D is perhaps TRBD1 (5 bases). The CDR3 contains 15 residues. V lost 4 bases, J lost 5 bases, and 18 bases lay in between. CDR1 is SGDLS and CDR2 is YYNGEE in the germline V gene. The chain's CDR3 is CASSLDTGGGTEAFF. The CDR3 bases are TGTGCCAGCAGCCTAGATACGGGGGGAGGTACTGAAGCTTTCTTT.

This chain uses TRBV7-9 with TRBJ1-2; D is perhaps TRBD1 (5 bases). Germline V gene data show CDR1 as SEHNR and CDR2 as FQNEAQ (reference sequence). The V gene lost 1 base and the J gene lost 3 bases, with 6 bases spanning the gap. The CDR3 consists of 13 residues. The CDR3 DNA sequence: TGTGCCAGCAGCTTAGGGGGCGACTATGGCTACACCTTC. Translated, it gives CASSLGGDYGYTF.

V is TRBV7-2 and J is TRBJ1-2; unclear D gene. The CDR3 contains 15 residues. The V and J ends lost 1 base and 4 bases respectively, with 13 bases between them. Germline-derived CDR1 and CDR2 are SGHTA and FQGNSA. In DNA, the CDR3 is TGTGCCAGCAGCTTAGGATTCCCTCTCGGCTATGGCTACACCTTC. It specifies CASSLGFPLGYGYTF. The variable domain in full, completed from reference TRBV7-2 and TRBJ1-2, reads GAGVSQSPSNKVTEKGKDVELRCDPISGHTALYWYRQSLGQGLEFLIYFQGNSAPDKSGLPSDRFSAERTGGSVSTLTIQRTQQEDSAVYLCASSLGFPLGYGYTFGSGTRLTVV.

The gene calls are TRBV29-1 and TRBJ1-2; D call uncertain. This CDR3 contains 11 residues. Per the germline V gene, CDR1 is SQVTM and CDR2 is ANQGSEA. The V end lost 6 bases, the J end lost 4 bases, and 9 bases lay between the germline ends. CDR3 sequence reads: CSVPFGYGYTF. DNA for the CDR3: TGCAGCGTCCCCTTCGGCTATGGCTACACCTTC. The variable domain in full, completed from reference TRBV29-1 and TRBJ1-2, reads SAVISQKPSRDICQRGTSLTIQCQVDSQVTMMFWYRQQPGQSLTLIATANQGSEATYESGFVIDKFPISRPNLTFSTLTVSNMSPEDSSIYLCSVPFGYGYTFGSGTRLTVV.

The V gene is TRBV2, the J gene TRBJ2-7, with no clear D. This CDR3 spans 13 amino acids. Germline CDR1 and CDR2: SNHLY and FYNNEI. V was shortened by 4 bases and J by 6 bases, with 13 bases between the two germline ends. The CDR3 sequence is CASSASPPLEQYF. The CDR3 nucleotides are TGTGCCAGCAGTGCGTCTCCCCCTCTCGAGCAGTACTTC.

This clone was found once. V and J are TRBV15 and TRBJ1-3, with 7 positions matching TRBD1. The length of the CDR3 is 19 residues. With 2 bases clipped from V and 4 bases from J, the junction kept 17 bases outside the gene matches. Germline V gene data show CDR1 as LNHNV and CDR2 as YYDKDF (reference sequence). The CDR3 region has the DNA TGTGCCACCAGCAGAACAGTGACAGGGTCAGTGTCTTACGGAAACACCATATATTTT. Residues: CATSRTVTGSVSYGNTIYF. Supplemented by reference TRBV15 and TRBJ1-3, the full variable domain reads DAMVIQNPRYQVTQFGKPVTLSCSQTLNHNVMYWYQQKSSQAPKLLFHYYDKDFNNEADTPDNFQSRRPNTSFCFLDIRSPGLGDTAMYLCATSRTVTGSVSYGNTIYFGEGSWLTVV.

V is TRBV30 and J is TRBJ1-5; D call uncertain. V lost 0 bases to trimming and J lost 4 bases, with 7 bases between them. The CDR3 runs to 13 residues. CDR1 is GTSNPN, CDR2 SVGIG, per germline (reference sequence). CDR3 amino acids: CAWSVRTNQPQHF. The CDR3 nucleotides read TGTGCCTGGAGTGTACGTACTAATCAGCCCCAGCATTTT.

The rearrangement uses TRBV20-1 and TRBJ2-1; TRBD2 aligns across 7 bases. The CDR3 has 10 amino acids. The ends lost 8 bases at V and 9 bases at J; junction bases unmatched: 4. The germline V gene has CDR1 DFQATT and CDR2 SNEGSKA (reference sequence). The CDR3 reads CSSKRGEQFF. The CDR3 DNA reads as TGCAGTTCGAAGCGGGGTGAGCAGTTCTTC.

The chain combines TRBV5-1 with TRBJ2-1; D may be TRBD1 (6 bases). The V gene lost 0 bases and the J gene lost 4 bases, with 14 bases spanning the gap. This CDR3 has 16 amino acids. Germline lookup yields CDR1 SGHRS and CDR2 YFSETQ. The chain's CDR3 is CASSLAQGLGYNEQFF. The CDR3 bases are TGCGCCAGCAGCTTGGCGCAGGGGCTAGGTTACAATGAGCAGTTCTTC.

The rearrangement links TRBV7-2 to TRBJ2-1; the match to TRBD2 covers 7 bases. Germline loops: CDR1 SGHTA, CDR2 FQGNSA. With V trimmed by 1 base and J by 7 bases, 7 bases remained unmatched. The CDR3 has 15 amino acids. The CDR3: CASSLETGAGNEQFF. CDR3 in DNA: TGTGCCAGCAGCTTAGAGACGGGAGCGGGAAATGAGCAGTTCTTC. Full variable domain (outside the CDR3, taken from reference TRBV7-2 and TRBJ2-1): GAGVSQSPSNKVTEKGKDVELRCDPISGHTALYWYRQSLGQGLEFLIYFQGNSAPDKSGLPSDRFSAERTGGSVSTLTIQRTQQEDSAVYLCASSLETGAGNEQFFGPGTRLTVL.

V usage is TRBV15 and J usage is TRBJ2-7, with D perhaps matching TRBD1 (7 bases). The germline gives CDR1 LNHNV, CDR2 YYDKDF (reference sequence). CDR3 length: 14 residues. Trimming took off 4 bases at V and 0 bases at J, with 10 bases between the two ends. CDR3 sequence (DNA): TGTGCCACCAGCACAGGGGGGAACTCCTACGAGCAGTACTTC. This encodes CATSTGGNSYEQYF.

V is TRBV5-6 and J is TRBJ2-2; the D gene is possibly TRBD1 (6 bases). Trimming took off 4 bases at V and 6 bases at J, with 13 bases between the two ends. Germline V CDR1 and CDR2: SGHDT, YYEEEE. The CDR3 has 14 residues. The CDR3 DNA reads TGTGCCAGCAGCCCGAACGCAGGGGCCGGGGAGCTGTTTTTT. It encodes CASSPNAGAGELFF.

The chain couples TRBV5-1 to TRBJ2-2, with 8 bases identical to TRBD2. This CDR3 is built from 15 residues. CDR1 and CDR2 (germline): SGHRS, YFSETQ. V gave up 4 bases and J gave up 3 bases; unmatched junction bases: 5. DNA for the CDR3: TGCGCCAGCAGCGTGGGACTAGTAGACACCGGGGAGCTGTTTTTT. Protein: CASSVGLVDTGELFF.

The J gene is TRBJ2-7, the V gene TRBV2; TRBD1 matches at 9 bases. The V segment lost 6 bases and the J segment 0 bases; nucleotides outside the gene matches: 12. Germline lookup yields CDR1 SNHLY and CDR2 FYNNEI. This CDR3 has 17 amino acids. CDR3 protein: CASSAGTGRTNSYEQYF. The CDR3, as DNA: TGTGCCAGCAGCGCAGGGACAGGGAGAACCAACTCCTACGAGCAGTACTTC.

The genes are TRBV19 and TRBJ2-5; 12 bases are shared with TRBD2. Germline V gene data show CDR1 as LNHDA and CDR2 as SQIVND (reference sequence). Losses at the gene ends were 5 bases for V and 2 bases for J; bases not matched to a gene: 12. This CDR3 is 18 amino acids long. In DNA, the CDR3 is TGTGCCAGTAGTGGAATCGCCCGACTAGCGGGGGCTCAAGAGACCCAGTACTTC. This translates into CASSGIARLAGAQETQYF.

This clone appeared a few times. The V call is TRBV29-1, the J call TRBJ1-1; 8 bases agree with TRBD1. The CDR3 runs 13 residues. Germline V gives CDR1 SQVTM, CDR2 ANQGSEA. V trimming: 7 bases; J trimming: 0 bases; junction bases outside the gene matches: 4. This chain's CDR3 is CSGRQGLNTEAFF. The DNA of the CDR3 is TGCAGCGGTAGACAGGGGTTGAACACTGAAGCTTTCTTT.

As DNA, the CDR3 is TGTGCCAGCAGCCTGGGCGACTATGGCTACACCTTC. Translating it yields CASSLGDYGYTF. The chain carries TRBV6-6 and TRBJ1-2; D gene ambiguous. With 6 bases removed from V and 3 bases from J, the gap between germline ends came to 8 bases. The CDR3 spans 12 residues. Germline values: CDR1 MNHNY, CDR2 SVGAGI (reference sequence).

The sample holds one count of this clone. The chain carries TRBV7-2 and TRBJ2-7, with 12 bases identical to TRBD2. V lost 5 bases to trimming and J lost 1 base; unmatched junction nucleotides: 6. The germline gives CDR1 SGHTA, CDR2 FQGNSA. This CDR3 spans 16 amino acids. This CDR3 is CASSPRTSGASYEQYF. In DNA, the CDR3 is TGTGCCAGCAGCCCCCGGACTAGCGGGGCATCCTACGAGCAGTACTTC.

The chain links TRBV7-8 to TRBJ1-1, with D perhaps matching TRBD1 (5 bases). The CDR3 totals 17 residues. From germline, CDR1 is SGHVS and CDR2 FQNEAQ. V was pared by 1 base and J by 7 bases, with 22 bases between. Here the CDR3 DNA reads TGTGCCAGCAGCTTAGGAACCAGGCTCCCCGGCAGGGATGAAGCTTTCTTT. Translating it yields CASSLGTRLPGRDEAFF.

V gene TRBV6-1 combines with J gene TRBJ1-6, with D unresolved. The V and J ends lost 5 bases and 10 bases respectively, with 6 bases between them. From germline, CDR1 is MNHNS and CDR2 SASEGT. The CDR3 sequence is 11 residues long. The CDR3 reads CASSYESPLHF. CDR3 DNA sequence: TGTGCCAGCAGTTATGAGTCACCCCTCCACTTT.

This rearrangement joins TRBV4-1 to TRBJ1-1; TRBD1 might be the D (6 bases). The V end was cut by 0 bases, the J end by 4 bases, with 12 bases between. CDR1 and CDR2 (germline): MGHRA, YSYEKL. CDR3 length: 15 amino acids. CDR3 sequence (DNA): TGCGCCAGCAGCCAAGATAACAGGGTGGGCACTGAAGCTTTCTTT. Its translation is CASSQDNRVGTEAFF.

The chain joins TRBV25-1 to TRBJ2-2; 10 nucleotides align to TRBD1. Per the germline V gene, CDR1 is MGHDK and CDR2 is SYGVNS. With 5 bases clipped from V and 5 bases from J, the junction kept 11 bases outside the gene matches. This CDR3 has 17 amino acids. The CDR3 here is CASSWDRGPTRTGELFF. For the CDR3, the DNA is TGTGCCAGCAGTTGGGACAGGGGCCCAACAAGGACCGGGGAGCTGTTTTTT.

The chain combines TRBV2 with TRBJ1-5, with D perhaps matching TRBD1 (5 bases). V lost 1 base to trimming and J lost 0 bases, with 7 bases between them. The V gene's germline CDR1 is SNHLY and CDR2 FYNNEI. The CDR3 length is 15 residues. The CDR3 DNA reads as TGTGCCAGCAGTGAAGGGACACTTAGCAATCAGCCCCAGCATTTT. Its translation is CASSEGTLSNQPQHF.

Here the CDR3 DNA reads TGTGCCAGCAGTTTATATACAGGGTCCTATGGCTACACCTTC. This sequence encodes CASSLYTGSYGYTF. The chain links TRBV27 to TRBJ1-2; a possible D gene is TRBD1 (6 bases). V was clipped by 1 base and J by 4 bases, with 10 bases between them. Germline CDR1 MNHEY, CDR2 SMNVEV (reference sequence). The CDR3 loop spans 14 amino acids.

The table lists this clone with a count of one. CDR3 DNA: TGCGCCAGCAGCCCTGGGACTTCAAGGCCAGAGACCCAGTACTTC. It is translated as CASSPGTSRPETQYF. J is TRBJ2-5 and V is TRBV4-1; tentative D call: TRBD2 (6 bases). V lost 4 bases and J 4 bases, leaving 16 bases between the germline ends. The CDR3 covers 15 residues. The V gene's germline CDR1 is MGHRA and CDR2 YSYEKL.

The genes are TRBV12-3 or TRBV12-4 and TRBJ2-7, with D possibly being TRBD2 (6 bases). Trimming took off 3 bases at V and 5 bases at J, with 8 bases between the two ends. CDR3 length: 12 amino acids. The CDR3 DNA reads TGTGCCAGCAGTTTCGGAGGGGACGAGCAGTACTTC. Translated, it gives CASSFGGDEQYF.